The rows below give T cell receptor beta chains drawn from one sample of a study of blood T cell repertoires in COVID-19. The table came from immunoSEQ multiplex PCR; TCRdb's copy has only in-frame clones and leaves some out. The top ten hold around 6.3% of the sample, which has around 250,000 clones, approximately 84% seen once. The specimen sequenced was PBMCs or T cells enriched from blood (not recorded which). All receptors come from a woman in her fifties or sixties who had been exposed to COVID-19. CDR3s include the opening cysteine and the closing phenylalanine or tryptophan. The order of the fields is clone size, D gene, J gene, V gene, CDR3 protein, CDR3 DNA. A D gene is named only where the DNA matches it firmly. Where a row states a size, it is once, few, many or the class of an expanded clone; other rows omit it.

size: -
D: -
J: TRBJ1-2
V: TRBV13
CDR3: CASSPRWEGDGYTF
DNA: TGTGCCAGCAGCCCCAGGTGGGAGGGCGATGGCTACACCTTC

size: -
D: -
J: TRBJ1-5
V: TRBV7-2
CDR3: CASSSQRSEPQHF
DNA: TGTGCCAGCAGCTCCCAGCGGTCGGAGCCCCAGCATTTT

size: once
D: -
J: TRBJ2-2
V: TRBV6-4
CDR3: CASSEQPNLTGELFF
DNA: TGTGCCAGCAGTGAACAGCCGAACCTCACCGGGGAGCTGTTTTTT

size: -
D: TRBD2
J: TRBJ2-5
V: TRBV23-1
CDR3: CASSPQGGETQYF
DNA: TGCGCCAGCAGCCCCCAGGGAGGGGAGACCCAGTACTTC

size: -
D: -
J: TRBJ1-1
V: TRBV6-5
CDR3: CASSYGGHLNTEAFF
DNA: TGTGCCAGCAGTTACGGGGGACACCTGAACACTGAAGCTTTCTTT

size: -
D: -
J: TRBJ2-7
V: TRBV11-2
CDR3: CASSYPIGLGVVYEQYF
DNA: TGTGCCAGCAGCTACCCCATAGGCCTAGGGGTAGTATACGAGCAGTACTTC

size: -
D: TRBD1
J: TRBJ1-2
V: TRBV30
CDR3: CAWRPGQGWNNYGYTF
DNA: TGTGCCTGGAGGCCGGGACAGGGGTGGAATAACTATGGCTACACCTTC

size: once
D: -
J: TRBJ1-2
V: TRBV12-3/TRBV12-4
CDR3: CASTSGYGYTF
DNA: TGTGCCAGCACCTCGGGTTATGGCTACACCTTC

size: -
D: -
J: TRBJ1-4
V: TRBV9
CDR3: CASSEEGTANEKLFF
DNA: TGTGCCAGCAGCGAGGAGGGAACAGCTAATGAAAAACTGTTTTTT

size: -
D: TRBD2
J: TRBJ2-1
V: TRBV15
CDR3: CATSRVSGGARNEQFF
DNA: TGTGCCACCAGCAGAGTTAGCGGGGGGGCTCGGAATGAGCAGTTCTTC

size: -
D: TRBD1
J: TRBJ2-1
V: TRBV24-1
CDR3: CATSDPPGQGYNEQFF
DNA: TGTGCCACCAGTGATCCCCCGGGACAGGGCTACAATGAGCAGTTCTTC

size: -
D: TRBD1
J: TRBJ2-3
V: TRBV6-2/TRBV6-3
CDR3: CASSPPTGQHTQYF
DNA: TGTGCCAGCAGTCCCCCGACAGGGCAACATACGCAGTATTTT

size: -
D: TRBD1
J: TRBJ1-6
V: TRBV28
CDR3: CASRRDRYNSPLHF
DNA: TGTGCCAGCAGGAGGGACAGGTATAATTCACCCCTCCACTTT

size: once
D: -
J: TRBJ1-1
V: TRBV10-3
CDR3: CAIRAPTGENTEAFF
DNA: TGTGCCATCAGGGCCCCCACAGGCGAGAACACTGAAGCTTTCTTT

size: -
D: -
J: TRBJ1-2
V: TRBV18
CDR3: CASSTGSKRNDGYTF
DNA: TGTGCCAGCTCAACCGGGTCGAAACGGAATGATGGCTACACCTTC

size: -
D: TRBD1
J: TRBJ1-2
V: TRBV2
CDR3: CASSEGGRGFF
DNA: TGTGCCAGCAGTGAAGGGGGCAGGGGGTTCTTC

size: few
D: -
J: TRBJ1-1
V: TRBV18
CDR3: CASSPPTYSREAFF
DNA: TGTGCCAGCTCCCCCCCCACTTATTCTCGGGAAGCTTTCTTT

size: -
D: -
J: TRBJ1-5
V: TRBV5-8
CDR3: CASSLMRGNQPQHF
DNA: TGTGCCAGCAGCTTGATGCGAGGGAATCAGCCCCAGCATTTT

size: -
D: -
J: TRBJ2-1
V: TRBV6-1
CDR3: CASSEFREQFF
DNA: TGTGCCAGCAGTGAATTCCGTGAGCAGTTCTTC

size: -
D: -
J: TRBJ1-2
V: TRBV18
CDR3: CASSPAAGHNGYTF
DNA: TGTGCCAGCTCACCTGCAGCAGGTCATAATGGCTACACCTTC

size: -
D: -
J: TRBJ2-2
V: TRBV19
CDR3: CASSVLRLVNTGELFF
DNA: TGTGCCAGCTCAGTTTTACGACTAGTCAACACCGGGGAGCTGTTTTTT

size: once
D: -
J: TRBJ1-3
V: TRBV13
CDR3: CASSPRRGFAGNTIYF
DNA: TGTGCCAGCAGCCCAAGGCGGGGGTTTGCTGGAAACACCATATATTTT

size: -
D: -
J: TRBJ1-2
V: TRBV21-1
CDR3: CASSSRGICDYGYTF
DNA: TGTGCCAGCAGCAGCCGGGGTATCTGTGACTATGGCTACACCTTC

size: -
D: TRBD1
J: TRBJ1-5
V: TRBV15
CDR3: CATRDRDSNQPQHF
DNA: TGTGCCACTCGGGACAGAGATAGCAATCAGCCCCAGCATTTT

size: -
D: -
J: TRBJ1-2
V: TRBV5-1
CDR3: CASSLVPADYGYTF
DNA: TGCGCCAGCAGCTTGGTCCCGGCGGACTATGGCTACACCTTC

size: -
D: TRBD1
J: TRBJ1-2
V: TRBV5-1
CDR3: CASSPGTGKHGYTF
DNA: TGCGCCAGCAGCCCCGGGACAGGGAAACATGGCTACACCTTC

size: -
D: -
J: TRBJ1-6
V: TRBV6-5
CDR3: CASRAGTNNSPLHF
DNA: TGTGCCAGCAGAGCCGGGACAAATAATTCACCCCTCCACTTT

size: -
D: -
J: TRBJ2-1
V: TRBV5-1
CDR3: CASSFAGVRREQFF
DNA: TGCGCCAGCAGCTTCGCAGGGGTGCGTCGTGAGCAGTTCTTC

size: -
D: TRBD2
J: TRBJ2-3
V: TRBV7-2
CDR3: CASSLAQLAGGHQSADTQYF
DNA: TGTGCCAGCAGCTTAGCGCAGCTAGCGGGGGGGCATCAGTCAGCAGATACGCAGTATTTT

size: -
D: TRBD2
J: TRBJ2-2
V: TRBV4-1
CDR3: CASSLQRGANTGELFF
DNA: TGCGCCAGCAGCCTTCAGCGGGGGGCCAACACCGGGGAGCTGTTTTTT

size: -
D: TRBD2
J: TRBJ2-1
V: TRBV5-6
CDR3: CASSNRTSGGPFSYNEQFF
DNA: TGTGCCAGCAGCAACCGGACTAGCGGGGGACCATTCTCCTACAATGAGCAGTTCTTC

size: -
D: -
J: TRBJ1-5
V: TRBV7-8
CDR3: CASSLYGNQPQHF
DNA: TGTGCCAGCAGCTTATACGGTAATCAGCCCCAGCATTTT

size: -
D: TRBD1
J: TRBJ1-2
V: TRBV14
CDR3: CASSQGPGQGLYGYTF
DNA: TGTGCCAGCAGCCAAGGTCCGGGACAGGGCCTCTATGGCTACACCTTC

size: -
D: -
J: TRBJ1-3
V: TRBV3-1/TRBV3-2
CDR3: CASSPVDGDSGNTIYF
DNA: TGTGCCAGCAGCCCAGTCGACGGAGACTCTGGAAACACCATATATTTT

size: -
D: -
J: TRBJ1-1
V: TRBV19
CDR3: CASSIPQRAGVNTEAFF
DNA: TGTGCCAGTAGTATTCCCCAGAGGGCGGGAGTGAACACTGAAGCTTTCTTT

size: -
D: TRBD2
J: TRBJ2-3
V: TRBV7-2
CDR3: CASSLAPPSGGARDTQYF
DNA: TGTGCCAGCAGCTTAGCGCCCCCTAGCGGGGGGGCTAGAGATACGCAGTATTTT

size: -
D: -
J: TRBJ1-2
V: TRBV6-5
CDR3: CASTLMPNDGYTF
DNA: TGTGCCAGCACTTTAATGCCTAATGATGGCTACACCTTC

size: few
D: TRBD1
J: TRBJ2-7
V: TRBV19
CDR3: CASSIQPTGGRNEQYF
DNA: TGTGCCAGTAGTATTCAGCCGACAGGGGGAAGGAACGAGCAGTACTTC

size: -
D: -
J: TRBJ1-5
V: TRBV6-2/TRBV6-3
CDR3: CASSLSRQTNQPQHF
DNA: TGTGCCAGCAGCCTTTCGAGACAGACTAATCAGCCCCAGCATTTT

size: -
D: -
J: TRBJ1-1
V: TRBV9
CDR3: CASSVVPRGLDTEAFF
DNA: TGTGCCAGCAGCGTAGTCCCCAGGGGTCTGGACACTGAAGCTTTCTTT

size: -
D: TRBD1
J: TRBJ2-2
V: TRBV24-1
CDR3: CATSDLTSDRGRTGELFF
DNA: TGTGCCACCAGTGATTTGACTTCGGACAGGGGGCGAACCGGGGAGCTGTTTTTT

size: -
D: TRBD1
J: TRBJ1-1
V: TRBV9
CDR3: CASGLTGANTEAFF
DNA: TGTGCCAGCGGACTAACAGGGGCCAACACTGAAGCTTTCTTT

size: -
D: -
J: TRBJ2-3
V: TRBV24-1
CDR3: CATSDVQGWSTDTQYF
DNA: TGTGCCACCAGTGATGTGCAGGGATGGAGTACAGATACGCAGTATTTT

size: -
D: TRBD1
J: TRBJ1-6
V: TRBV9
CDR3: CASSVDGTGSPLHF
DNA: TGTGCCAGCAGCGTAGATGGGACAGGTTCACCCCTCCACTTT

size: -
D: -
J: TRBJ1-5
V: TRBV2
CDR3: CASQDSYSNQPQHF
DNA: TGTGCCAGCCAGGACAGCTATAGCAATCAGCCCCAGCATTTT

size: -
D: -
J: TRBJ2-7
V: TRBV18
CDR3: CASSSQGLPYEQYF
DNA: TGTGCCAGCTCAAGTCAGGGGCTACCCTACGAGCAGTACTTC

size: -
D: -
J: TRBJ2-7
V: TRBV6-2/TRBV6-3
CDR3: CASSPLRTAHYEQYF
DNA: TGTGCCAGCAGCCCCCTAAGGACAGCGCACTACGAGCAGTACTTC

size: -
D: -
J: TRBJ2-7
V: TRBV24-1
CDR3: CATSDSMRDYEQYF
DNA: TGTGCCACCAGTGACTCTATGCGTGACTACGAGCAGTACTTC